This T cell receptor (beta chain) was found in a study of blood T cell repertoires in COVID-19. Study context: Researchers got acute and convalescent COVID-19 samples from the United States, Italy and Spain. The cDNA or gDNA used as material had been derived from T cells, B-cell-depleted T cells, or PBMCs.

Germline V gives CDR1 MDHEN, CDR2 SYDVKM. V lost 7 bases, J lost 3 bases, and 24 bases lay in between. The CDR3 is made up of 17 amino acids. The repertoire was sequenced with immunoSEQ multiplex PCR; TCRdb's copy has only in-frame clones and lacks some. Among over 400,000 clones listed, more than 85% were seen once. Clinical histories supplied by participants themselves formed the basis of cohort assignment. Cohort 3 recovered donors had two negative PCRs, clearance, or symptom resolution. The sample comprised PBMCs or T cells enriched from blood (not recorded which). The J gene is TRBJ1-2, the V gene TRBV28, with a tentative D call TRBD1 (5 bases). This receptor was obtained from a woman in her sixties or seventies who had recovered from COVID-19. CDR3 loop: CASIAPGGLSEYYGYTF. CDR3 nucleotide sequence: TGTGCCAGCATAGCCCCCGGGGGACTTTCCGAGTACTATGGCTACACCTTC.